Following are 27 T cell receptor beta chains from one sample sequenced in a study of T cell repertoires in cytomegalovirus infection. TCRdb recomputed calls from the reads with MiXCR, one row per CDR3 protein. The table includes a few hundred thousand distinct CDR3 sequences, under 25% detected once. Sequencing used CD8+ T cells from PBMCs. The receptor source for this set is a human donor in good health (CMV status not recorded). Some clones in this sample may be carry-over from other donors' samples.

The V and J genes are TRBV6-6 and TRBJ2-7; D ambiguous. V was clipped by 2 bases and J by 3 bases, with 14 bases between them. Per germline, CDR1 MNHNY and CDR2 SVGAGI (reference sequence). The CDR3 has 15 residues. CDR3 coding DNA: TGTGCCAGCAGTTACAGGACGGTGAGCTTCTACGAGCAGTACTTC. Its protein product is CASSYRTVSFYEQYF.

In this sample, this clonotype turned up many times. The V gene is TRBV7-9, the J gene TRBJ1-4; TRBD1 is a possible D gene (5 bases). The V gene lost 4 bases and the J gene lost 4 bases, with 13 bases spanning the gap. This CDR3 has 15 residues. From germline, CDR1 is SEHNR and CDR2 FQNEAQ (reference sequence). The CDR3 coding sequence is TGTGCCAGCAGCTGGTCCAGGGCCCATAATGAAAAACTGTTTTTT. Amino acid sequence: CASSWSRAHNEKLFF.

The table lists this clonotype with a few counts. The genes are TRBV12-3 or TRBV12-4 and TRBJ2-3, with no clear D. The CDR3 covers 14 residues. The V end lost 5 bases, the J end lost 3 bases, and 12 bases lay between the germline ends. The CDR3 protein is CASSKAALTDTQYF. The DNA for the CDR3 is TGTGCCAGCAGTAAAGCAGCCTTAACAGATACGCAGTATTTT.

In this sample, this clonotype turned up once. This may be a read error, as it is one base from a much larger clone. The CDR3 loop is CSVDRGSYEQYF. The CDR3 DNA is TGCAGCGTTGACCGGGGCTCCTACGAGCAGTACTTC. The chain couples TRBV29-1 to TRBJ2-7; D may be TRBD2 (5 bases). V lost 3 bases, J lost 0 bases, and 6 bases lay in between. This CDR3 is 12 amino acids long. From germline, CDR1 is SQVTM and CDR2 ANQGSEA.

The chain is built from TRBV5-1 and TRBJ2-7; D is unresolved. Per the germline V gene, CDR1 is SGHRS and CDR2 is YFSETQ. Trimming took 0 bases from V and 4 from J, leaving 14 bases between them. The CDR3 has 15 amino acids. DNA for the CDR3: TGCGCCAGCAGCTTGGTTCCAGGAGACGCGTACGAGCAGTACTTC. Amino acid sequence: CASSLVPGDAYEQYF. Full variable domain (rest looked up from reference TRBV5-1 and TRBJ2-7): KAGVTQTPRYLIKTRGQQVTLSCSPISGHRSVSWYQQTPGQGLQFLFEYFSETQRNKGNFPGRFSGRQFSNSRSEMNVSTLELGDSALYLCASSLVPGDAYEQYFGPGTRLTVT.

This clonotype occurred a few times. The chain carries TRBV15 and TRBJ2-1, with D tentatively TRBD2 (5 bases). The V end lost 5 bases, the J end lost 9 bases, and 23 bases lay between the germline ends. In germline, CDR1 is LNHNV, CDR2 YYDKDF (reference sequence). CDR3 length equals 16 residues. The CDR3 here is CATSSWESPLQSEQFF. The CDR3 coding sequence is TGTGCCACCAGCTCCTGGGAGTCGCCCCTCCAATCTGAGCAGTTCTTC.

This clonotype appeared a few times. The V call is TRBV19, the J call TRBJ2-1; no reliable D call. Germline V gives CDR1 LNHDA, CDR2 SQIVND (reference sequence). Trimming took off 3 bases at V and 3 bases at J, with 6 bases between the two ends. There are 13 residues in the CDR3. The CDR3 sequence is CASSIGNYNEQFF. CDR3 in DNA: TGTGCCAGTAGTATCGGTAACTACAATGAGCAGTTCTTC.

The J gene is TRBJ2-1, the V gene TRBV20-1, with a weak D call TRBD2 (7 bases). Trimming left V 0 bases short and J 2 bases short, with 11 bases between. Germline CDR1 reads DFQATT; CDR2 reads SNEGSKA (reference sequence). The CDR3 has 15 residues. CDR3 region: CSARDRGGAYNEQFF. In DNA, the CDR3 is TGCAGTGCTAGAGATCGCGGGGGCGCCTACAATGAGCAGTTCTTC.

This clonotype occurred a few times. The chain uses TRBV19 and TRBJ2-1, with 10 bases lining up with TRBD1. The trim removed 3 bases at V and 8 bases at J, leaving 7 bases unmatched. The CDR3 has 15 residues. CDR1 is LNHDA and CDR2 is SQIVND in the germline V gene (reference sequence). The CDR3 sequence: CASSIFGTGVYEQFF. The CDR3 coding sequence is TGTGCCAGTAGTATCTTCGGGACAGGGGTTTATGAGCAGTTCTTC.

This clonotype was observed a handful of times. The CDR3 sequence is CASSYGGGGNIQYF. Written as DNA, the CDR3 is TGTGCCAGCAGCTACGGGGGGGGCGGCAACATTCAGTACTTC. The genes are TRBV5-6 and TRBJ2-4, with 8 bases fitting TRBD2. This CDR3 region has 14 residues. Germline V gives CDR1 SGHDT, CDR2 YYEEEE. The ends lost 3 bases at V and 7 bases at J; junction bases unmatched: 6.

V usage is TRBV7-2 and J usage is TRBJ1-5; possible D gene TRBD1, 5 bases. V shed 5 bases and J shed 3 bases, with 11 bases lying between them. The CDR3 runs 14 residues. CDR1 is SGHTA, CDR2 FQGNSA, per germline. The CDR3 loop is CASSLGAVNQPQHF. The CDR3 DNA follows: TGTGCCAGCAGCCTAGGGGCAGTCAATCAGCCCCAGCATTTT.

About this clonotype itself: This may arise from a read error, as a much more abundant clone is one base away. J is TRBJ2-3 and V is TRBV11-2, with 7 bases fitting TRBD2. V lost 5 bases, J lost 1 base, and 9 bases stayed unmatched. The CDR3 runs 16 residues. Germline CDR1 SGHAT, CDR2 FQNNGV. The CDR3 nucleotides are TGTGCCAGCAGCCTCCAAGCGGGGCCTGGCACAGATACGCAGTATTTT. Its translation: CASSLQAGPGTDTQYF.

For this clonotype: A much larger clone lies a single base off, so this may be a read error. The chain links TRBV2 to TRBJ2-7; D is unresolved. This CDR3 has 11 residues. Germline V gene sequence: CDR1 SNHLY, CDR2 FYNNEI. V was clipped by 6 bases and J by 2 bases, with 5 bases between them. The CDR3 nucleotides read TGTGCCAGCAGCAATACCTACGAGCAGTACTTC. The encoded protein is CASSNTYEQYF.

The CDR3 DNA is TGCAGTGCTAGGGGCTTAGGAGACACTGAAGCTTTCTTT. The encoded protein is CSARGLGDTEAFF. The chain carries TRBV20-1 and TRBJ1-1; unclear D gene. Trimming removed 3 bases from V and 3 bases from J, with 11 bases in between. Germline CDR1 reads DFQATT; CDR2 reads SNEGSKA (reference sequence). CDR3 length: 13 amino acids.

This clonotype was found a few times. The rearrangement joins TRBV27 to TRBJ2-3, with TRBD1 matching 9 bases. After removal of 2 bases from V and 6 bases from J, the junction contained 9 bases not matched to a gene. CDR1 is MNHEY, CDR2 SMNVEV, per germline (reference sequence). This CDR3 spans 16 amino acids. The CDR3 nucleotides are TGTGCCAGCAGTTTAATAGTACAGGGGGCCTTTGATACGCAGTATTTT. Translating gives CASSLIVQGAFDTQYF.

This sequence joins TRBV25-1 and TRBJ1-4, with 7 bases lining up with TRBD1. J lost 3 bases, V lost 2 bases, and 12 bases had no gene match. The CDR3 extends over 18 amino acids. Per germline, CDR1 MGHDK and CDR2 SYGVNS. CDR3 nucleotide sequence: TGTGCCAGCAGTGAAATTTCCAGACGGGACAGACCTAATGAAAAACTGTTTTTT. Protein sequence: CASSEISRRDRPNEKLFF.

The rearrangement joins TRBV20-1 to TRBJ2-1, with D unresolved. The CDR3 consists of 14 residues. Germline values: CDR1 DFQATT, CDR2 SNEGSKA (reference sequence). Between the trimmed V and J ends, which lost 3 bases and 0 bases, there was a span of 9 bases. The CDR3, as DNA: TGCAGTGCTAGTTTGGCTAGCTCCTACAATGAGCAGTTCTTC. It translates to CSASLASSYNEQFF.

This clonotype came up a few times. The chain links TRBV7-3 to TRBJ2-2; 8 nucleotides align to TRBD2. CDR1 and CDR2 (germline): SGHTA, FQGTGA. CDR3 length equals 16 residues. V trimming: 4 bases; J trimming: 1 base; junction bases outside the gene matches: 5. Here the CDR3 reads CASSSVAGRNTGELFF. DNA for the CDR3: TGTGCCAGCAGCTCTGTAGCGGGGCGGAACACCGGGGAGCTGTTTTTT.

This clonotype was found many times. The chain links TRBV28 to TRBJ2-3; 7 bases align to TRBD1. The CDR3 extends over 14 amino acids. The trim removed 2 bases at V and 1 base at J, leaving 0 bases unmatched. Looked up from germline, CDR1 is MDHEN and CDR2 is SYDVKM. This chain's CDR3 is CASSLQGGTDTQYF. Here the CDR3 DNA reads TGTGCCAGCAGTTTACAGGGGGGCACAGATACGCAGTATTTT.

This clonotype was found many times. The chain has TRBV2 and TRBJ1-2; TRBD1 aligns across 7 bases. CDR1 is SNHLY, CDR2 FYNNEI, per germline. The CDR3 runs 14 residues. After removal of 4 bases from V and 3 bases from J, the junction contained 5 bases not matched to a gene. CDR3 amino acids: CASSVGQGDYGYTF. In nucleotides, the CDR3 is TGTGCCAGCAGTGTGGGGCAGGGGGACTATGGCTACACCTTC.

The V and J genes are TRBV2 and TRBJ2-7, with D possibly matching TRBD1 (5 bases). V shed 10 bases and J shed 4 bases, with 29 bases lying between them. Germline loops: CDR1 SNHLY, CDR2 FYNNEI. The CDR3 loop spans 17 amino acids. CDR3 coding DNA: TGTGCCACCATAGGGGTCTACAGGACGCCGAAAGATTACGAGCAGTACTTC. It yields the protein CATIGVYRTPKDYEQYF.

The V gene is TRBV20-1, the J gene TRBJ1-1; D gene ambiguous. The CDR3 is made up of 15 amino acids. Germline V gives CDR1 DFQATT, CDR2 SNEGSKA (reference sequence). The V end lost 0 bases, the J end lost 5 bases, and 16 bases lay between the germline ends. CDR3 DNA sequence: TGCAGTGCTAGAGACGGGGAGGGTATTGGGACTGAAGCTTTCTTT. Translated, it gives CSARDGEGIGTEAFF.

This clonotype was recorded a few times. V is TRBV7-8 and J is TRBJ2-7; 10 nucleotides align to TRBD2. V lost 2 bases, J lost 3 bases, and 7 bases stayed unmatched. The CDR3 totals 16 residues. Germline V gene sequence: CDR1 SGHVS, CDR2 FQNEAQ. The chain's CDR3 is CASSLYSGGFFYEQYF. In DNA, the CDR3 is TGTGCCAGCAGCTTATATAGCGGGGGGTTCTTCTACGAGCAGTACTTC.

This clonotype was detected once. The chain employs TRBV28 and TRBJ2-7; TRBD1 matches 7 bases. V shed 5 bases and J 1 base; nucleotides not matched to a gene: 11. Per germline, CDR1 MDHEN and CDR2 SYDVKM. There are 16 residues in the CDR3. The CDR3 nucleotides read TGTGCCAGCAGTCCCCCGCGACAGGGAAGATCCTACGAGCAGTACTTC. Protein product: CASSPPRQGRSYEQYF. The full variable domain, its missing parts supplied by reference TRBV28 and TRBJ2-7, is DVKVTQSSRYLVKRTGEKVFLECVQDMDHENMFWYRQDPGLGLRLIYFSYDVKMKEKGDIPEGYSVSREKKERFSLILESASTNQTSMYLCASSPPRQGRSYEQYFGPGTRLTVT.

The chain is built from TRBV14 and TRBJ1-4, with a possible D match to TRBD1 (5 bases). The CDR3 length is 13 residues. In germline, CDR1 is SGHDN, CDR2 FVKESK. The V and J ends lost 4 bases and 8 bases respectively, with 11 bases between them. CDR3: CASSLVGTEKLFF. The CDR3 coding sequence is TGTGCCAGCAGCCTGGTGGGGACCGAAAAACTGTTTTTT.

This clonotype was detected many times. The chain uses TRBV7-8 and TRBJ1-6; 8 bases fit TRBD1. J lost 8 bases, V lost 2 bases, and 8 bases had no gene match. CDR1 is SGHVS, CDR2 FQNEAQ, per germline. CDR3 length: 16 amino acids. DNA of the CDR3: TGTGCCAGCAGCTTATGGACAGGGATGGGTTATTCACCCCTCCACTTT. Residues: CASSLWTGMGYSPLHF.

The CDR3 loop reads CASSLVGGPYSNQPQHF. The CDR3, as DNA: TGTGCCAGCAGTTTGGTCGGGGGACCCTATAGCAATCAGCCCCAGCATTTT. The chain couples TRBV27 to TRBJ1-5, with TRBD1 as a possible D gene (5 bases). The CDR3 spans 17 residues. V was shortened by 3 bases and J by 0 bases, with 15 bases between the two germline ends. CDR1 and CDR2 from the germline V gene are MNHEY and SMNVEV (reference sequence).